What follows is one TCR beta chain and its context. This clone's antigen is unknown. Base qualities are not at hand, and no much larger clone is one base apart. These data come from a study of blood T cell repertoires in COVID-19 (dated by TCRdb to the early 2020s). Study-level background: Collaborator samples came from the United States, Italy and Spain and covered acute and convalescent phases of COVID-19. The prospective study material was composed of cDNA or gDNA derived from T cells, B-cell-depleted T cells, or PBMCs. The dataset comprised deeply sampled blood TCRbeta repertoires from subjects exposed to, actively infected with, or recovered from COVID-19. The repertoires were released in a freely available public database intended as a resource for research on the immune response to SARS-CoV-2. Samples came from the ongoing ImmuneRACE study (first 160 participants) plus 1,254 subjects from 6 global collaborators. The sample metadata nearly always contained a de-identified subject ID, COVID-19 status, age in years and sex. HLA class I and class II types, where available, came from metadata supplied by the sample provider rather than from assay-based typing.

From the cysteine up to the phenylalanine, the CDR3 has a length of 15 residues. The DNA shown is the 45-base CDR3, in frame from base 1. From the germline V gene (reference sequence), CDR1 is WNHNN and CDR2 is SYGVQD. The junction carries 12 bases between V and J, which are trimmed by 3 bases and 1 base respectively. The study at large found these results: Clinical and demographic metadata were provided uncurated, with the amount varying by source and participant.

The immunoSEQ Assay, a bias-controlled multiplex PCR, was used to amplify TCRbeta CDR3 regions from genomic DNA. Under the source paper's analysis protocol: Within the assay, amplification of reference gene primers was used to estimate how many nucleated cells each sample contained. To quantify the absolute abundance of each unique TCRbeta CDR3 rearrangement, sequence reads were collapsed and filtered. For each sample, productive Simpson clonality was calculated by taking the square root of Simpson's diversity index across productive rearrangements. TCRdb's version of the immuneACCESS table is confined to in-frame rearrangements and falls short of the full clone set. An unresolved V gene accounts for under half of the shortfall where checked; the remainder is of unknown origin. D and trimming were read from the DNA, whereas the V and J calls and clone size are those reported in that table. In this sample the table shows roughly 500,000 clones, roughly 88% of which occur a single time. The ten largest clones add up to 1.8% of the sample.

Enrolling through a virtual design, the prospective study's participants ranged in age from roughly 18 to 89 years and lived across about two dozen United States geographic areas. In the prospective study, participants were assigned to cohorts based on the clinical history participants reported in a screening survey and a study questionnaire. ImmuneRACE Cohort 3 recovered participants were defined by two consecutive negative NP/OP PCR tests, healthcare professional clearance, or symptom resolution. In the prospective study, mobile phlebotomists collected whole blood, serum and a nasopharyngeal or oropharyngeal swab from each participant. Over a roughly 2-month period, participants in the prospective study had the option of providing additional blood draws and questionnaires. Before DNA extraction, prospective study blood samples were shipped either frozen or at room temperature.

The chain uses TRBV10-1 and TRBJ1-1; the D gene remains uncertain. The sequenced sample consisted of PBMCs or T cells enriched from blood (not recorded which). The clonotype was recovered from a woman in her thirties or forties who had recovered from COVID-19. Read as DNA, the sequence is TGCGCCAGCAGTGAAGGTCGATGGAGGAACACTGAAGCTTTCTTT. Translation gives CASSEGRWRNTEAFF.